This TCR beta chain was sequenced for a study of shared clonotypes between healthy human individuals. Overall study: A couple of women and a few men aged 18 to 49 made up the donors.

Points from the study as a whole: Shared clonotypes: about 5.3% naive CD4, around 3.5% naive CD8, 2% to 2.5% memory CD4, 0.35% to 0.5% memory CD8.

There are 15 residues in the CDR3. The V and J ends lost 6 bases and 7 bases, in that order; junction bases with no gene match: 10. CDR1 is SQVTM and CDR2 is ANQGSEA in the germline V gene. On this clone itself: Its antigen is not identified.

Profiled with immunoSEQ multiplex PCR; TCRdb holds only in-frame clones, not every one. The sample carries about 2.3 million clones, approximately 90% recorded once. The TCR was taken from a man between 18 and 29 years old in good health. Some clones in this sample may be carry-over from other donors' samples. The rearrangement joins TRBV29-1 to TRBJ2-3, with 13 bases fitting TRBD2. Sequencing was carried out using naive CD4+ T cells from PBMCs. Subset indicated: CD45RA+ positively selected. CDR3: CSVDRAGLAGYTQYF. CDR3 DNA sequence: TGCAGCGTCGACAGGGCGGGACTAGCGGGATATACGCAGTATTTT.